This T cell receptor beta chain was retrieved from a study of T-cell memory formation after mild COVID-19. Study-wide points: CD4/CD8 balance held among clones contracting day 15 to 85, and later expanders leaned CD4+.

In the case of this clonotype: Its target is unknown.

The CDR3 has 14 amino acids. The trim removed 3 bases at V and 1 base at J, leaving 0 bases unmatched. Germline CDR1 reads SGHRS; CDR2 reads YFSETQ. TCRdb recomputed calls from the 5' RACE reads with MiXCR, one row per CDR3 protein. The data hold about 340,000 distinct CDR3 sequences, with roughly an eighth observed a single time. Specimen: PBMCs or a T cell subset sorted from them (not recorded which). V and J are TRBV5-1 and TRBJ2-3, with 9 bases that match TRBD2. The TCR sequence derives from a man between 18 and 29 years old who had mild COVID-19 (a few samples of this study predate the infection). Cell type and time point are not known. The CDR3 protein is CASSSSGGTDTQYF. Here the CDR3 DNA reads TGCGCCAGCAGCTCTAGCGGGGGCACAGATACGCAGTATTTT.